This T cell receptor (beta chain) was captured in a study of T cells in Graves' hyperthyroidism and ophthalmopathy. The junction had 6 bases not matched to a gene; V was cut back by 4 bases and J by 2 bases. Germline V gene sequence: CDR1 SGHRS, CDR2 YFSETQ. This CDR3 contains 15 residues. Regions amplified from RNA transcripts were the TCR beta CDR3 regions. The HTBI primer set drove a first-round RT-PCR of the TCR CDR3. TCRdb passed the multiplex PCR reads through MiXCR, listing each CDR3 protein once. The sample shows more than 650,000 distinct CDR3 sequences, around 15% of them seen only once. Findings and caveats of the study: Blood also showed most of the thyroid clonotypes that were expanded above 0.001. Prediction of ophthalmopathy progression came a median roughly 7.1 months pre-onset.

This clonotype has ten or more counts. Antigen unknown. Patients were excluded because of uncontrolled infection, other autoimmune disease, pregnancy or lactation. The rearrangement uses TRBV5-1 and TRBJ2-7, with TRBD1 matching 10 bases. The sequencing sample was made of blood. The sequence came from a woman between 18 and 30 years old with Graves' hyperthyroidism. Here the CDR3 DNA reads TGCGCCAGCAGCCCGGGGACAGGGGCCCCCTACGAGCAGTACTTC. Its translation is CASSPGTGAPYEQYF.